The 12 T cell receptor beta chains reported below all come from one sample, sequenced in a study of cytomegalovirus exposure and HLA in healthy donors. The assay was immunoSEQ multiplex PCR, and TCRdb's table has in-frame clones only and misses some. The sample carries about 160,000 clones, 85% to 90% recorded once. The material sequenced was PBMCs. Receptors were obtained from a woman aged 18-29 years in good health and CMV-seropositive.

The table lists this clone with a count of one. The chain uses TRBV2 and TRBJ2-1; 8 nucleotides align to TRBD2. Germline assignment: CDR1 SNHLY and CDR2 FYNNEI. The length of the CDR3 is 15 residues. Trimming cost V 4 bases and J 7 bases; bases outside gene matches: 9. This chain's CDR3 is CASSVGRERVNEQFF. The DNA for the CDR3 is TGTGCCAGCAGTGTCGGGAGGGAGCGGGTTAATGAGCAGTTCTTC.

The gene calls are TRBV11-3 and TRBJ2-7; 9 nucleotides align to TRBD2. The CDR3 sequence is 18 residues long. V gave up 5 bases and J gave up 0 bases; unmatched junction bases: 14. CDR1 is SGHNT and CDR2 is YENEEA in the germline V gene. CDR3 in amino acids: CASSRGRAGGPFSYEQYF. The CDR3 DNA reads TGTGCCAGCAGCAGAGGCAGGGCGGGAGGGCCCTTCTCCTACGAGCAGTACTTC.

DNA of the CDR3: TGTGCCTGGAGTCCGAGGGGACAGGGTGGTCAGCCCCAGCATTTT. This codes for CAWSPRGQGGQPQHF. The chain recombines TRBV30 with TRBJ1-5; the match to TRBD1 covers 9 bases. V was pared by 2 bases and J by 6 bases, with 8 bases of the junction left unmatched. Per germline, CDR1 GTSNPN and CDR2 SVGIG (reference sequence). The CDR3 is 15 residues long.

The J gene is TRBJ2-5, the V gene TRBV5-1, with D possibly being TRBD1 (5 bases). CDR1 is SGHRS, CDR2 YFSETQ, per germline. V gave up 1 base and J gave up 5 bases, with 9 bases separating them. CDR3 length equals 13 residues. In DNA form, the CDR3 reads TGCGCCAGCAGCTTGATAGGGGCTGAGACCCAGTACTTC. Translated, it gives CASSLIGAETQYF.

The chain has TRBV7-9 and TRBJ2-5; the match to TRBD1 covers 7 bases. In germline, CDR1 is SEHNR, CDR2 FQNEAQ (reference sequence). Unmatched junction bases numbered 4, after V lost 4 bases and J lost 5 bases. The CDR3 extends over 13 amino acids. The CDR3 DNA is TGTGCCAGCAGCTCAGGGGGTCGGGAGACCCAGTACTTC. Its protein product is CASSSGGRETQYF.

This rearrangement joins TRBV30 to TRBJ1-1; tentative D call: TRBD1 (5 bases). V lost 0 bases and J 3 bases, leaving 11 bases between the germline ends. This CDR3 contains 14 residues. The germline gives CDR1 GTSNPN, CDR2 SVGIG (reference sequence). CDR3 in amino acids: CAWSVGSGYTEAFF. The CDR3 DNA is TGTGCCTGGAGTGTTGGTTCAGGGTACACTGAAGCTTTCTTT.

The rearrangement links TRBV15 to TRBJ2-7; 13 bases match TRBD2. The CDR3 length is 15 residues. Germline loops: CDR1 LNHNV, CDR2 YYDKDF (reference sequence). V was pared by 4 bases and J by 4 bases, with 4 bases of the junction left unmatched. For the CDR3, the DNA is TGTGCCACCAGCATACTAGCGGGAGGGGCGTACGAGCAGTACTTC. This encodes CATSILAGGAYEQYF.

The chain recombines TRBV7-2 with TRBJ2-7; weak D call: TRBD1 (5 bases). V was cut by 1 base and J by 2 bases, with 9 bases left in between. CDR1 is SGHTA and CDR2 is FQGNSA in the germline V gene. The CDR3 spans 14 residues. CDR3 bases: TGTGCCAGCAGCTTAGAGTGGGGCGCCTACGAGCAGTACTTC. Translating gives CASSLEWGAYEQYF. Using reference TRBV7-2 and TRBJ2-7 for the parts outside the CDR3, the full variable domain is GAGVSQSPSNKVTEKGKDVELRCDPISGHTALYWYRQSLGQGLEFLIYFQGNSAPDKSGLPSDRFSAERTGGSVSTLTIQRTQQEDSAVYLCASSLEWGAYEQYFGPGTRLTVT.

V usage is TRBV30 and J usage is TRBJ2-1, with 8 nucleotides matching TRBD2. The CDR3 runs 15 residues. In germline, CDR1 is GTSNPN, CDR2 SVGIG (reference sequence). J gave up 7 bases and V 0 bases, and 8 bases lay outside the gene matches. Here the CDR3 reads CAWSVLGGRRNEQFF. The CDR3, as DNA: TGTGCCTGGAGTGTACTGGGCGGGAGGAGAAATGAGCAGTTCTTC. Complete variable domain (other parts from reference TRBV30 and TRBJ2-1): SQTIHQWPATLVQPVGSPLSLECTVEGTSNPNLYWYRQAAGRGLQLLFYSVGIGQISSEVPQNLSASRPQDRQFILSSKKLLLSDSGFYLCAWSVLGGRRNEQFFGPGTRLTVL.

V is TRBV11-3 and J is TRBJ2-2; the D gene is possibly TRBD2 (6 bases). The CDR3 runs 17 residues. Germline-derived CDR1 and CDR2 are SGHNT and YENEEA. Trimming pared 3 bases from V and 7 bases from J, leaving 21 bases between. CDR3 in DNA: TGTGCCAGCAGCTTGTCCTCCTTTTCGGGGGAAGTCGGGGAGCTGTTTTTT. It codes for CASSLSSFSGEVGELFF.

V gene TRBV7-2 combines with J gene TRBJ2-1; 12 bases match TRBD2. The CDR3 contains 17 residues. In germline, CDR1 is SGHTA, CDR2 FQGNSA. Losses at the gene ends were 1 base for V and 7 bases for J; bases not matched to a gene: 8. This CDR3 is CASSLVSLAGGGNEQFF. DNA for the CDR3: TGTGCCAGCAGCTTAGTAAGTCTAGCGGGAGGGGGGAATGAGCAGTTCTTC.

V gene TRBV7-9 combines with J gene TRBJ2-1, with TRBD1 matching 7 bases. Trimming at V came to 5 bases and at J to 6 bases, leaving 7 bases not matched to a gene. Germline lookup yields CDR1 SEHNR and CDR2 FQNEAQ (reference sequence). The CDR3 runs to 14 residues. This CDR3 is CASSQGVGVNEQFF. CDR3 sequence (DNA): TGTGCCAGCAGCCAGGGGGTCGGAGTCAATGAGCAGTTCTTC. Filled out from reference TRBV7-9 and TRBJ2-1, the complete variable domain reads DTGVSQNPRHKITKRGQNVTFRCDPISEHNRLYWYRQTLGQGPEFLTYFQNEAQLEKSRLLSDRFSAERPKGSFSTLEIQRTEQGDSAMYLCASSQGVGVNEQFFGPGTRLTVL.